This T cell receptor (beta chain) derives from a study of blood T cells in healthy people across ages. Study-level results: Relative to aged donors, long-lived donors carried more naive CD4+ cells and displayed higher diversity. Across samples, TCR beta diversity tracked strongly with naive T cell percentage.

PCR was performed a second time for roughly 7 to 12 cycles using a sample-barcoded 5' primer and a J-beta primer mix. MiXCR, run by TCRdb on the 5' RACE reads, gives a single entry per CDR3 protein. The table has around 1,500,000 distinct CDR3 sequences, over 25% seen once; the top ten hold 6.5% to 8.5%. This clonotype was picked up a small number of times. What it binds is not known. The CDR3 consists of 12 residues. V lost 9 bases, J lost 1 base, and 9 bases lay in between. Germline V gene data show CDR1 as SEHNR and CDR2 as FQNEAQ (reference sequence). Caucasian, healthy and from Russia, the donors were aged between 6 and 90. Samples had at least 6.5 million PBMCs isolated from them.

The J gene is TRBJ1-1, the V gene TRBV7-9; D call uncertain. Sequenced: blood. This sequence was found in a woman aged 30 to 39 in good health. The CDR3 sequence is CASSDSNTEAFF. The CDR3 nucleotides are TGTGCCAGTAGCGACTCGAACACTGAAGCTTTCTTT.